This T cell receptor beta chain is drawn from a study of cytotoxic CD8 clonotypes in ibrutinib-treated CLL. Study summary: The response samples were taken once patients had been treated for a median of approximately 13 months, range 6 to 36.

This CDR3 has 15 residues. The V gene lost 6 bases and the J gene lost 4 bases, with 13 bases spanning the gap. Per the germline V gene, CDR1 is SGHDN and CDR2 is FVKESK. This clone turned up a few times. Investigators sought sequencing depths of between 1 in 200,000 and 1 in 1 million T cells. Using immunoSEQ multiplex PCR, the repertoire was profiled, and TCRdb retains in-frame clones only, with some absent. The data show tens of thousands of clones, roughly three fifths seen once. The source material was PBMCs, sampled after 24 months of ibrutinib treatment. The TCR originated in a human donor with chronic lymphocytic leukemia. The V call is TRBV14, the J call TRBJ1-6, with D maybe TRBD1 (6 bases). CDR3 protein: CASSPTGLYNSPLHF. CDR3 in DNA: TGTGCCAGCAGTCCAACAGGGCTGTATAATTCACCCCTCCACTTT.